This T cell receptor (beta chain) was retrieved from a study of response to subunit inactivated influenza vaccine. Points from the study as a whole: A suggestion made by the authors is that each seasonal influenza vaccination recruits few new T cells.

As regards this clonotype: As yet, its antigen is unknown.

Between the trimmed V and J ends, which lost 8 bases and 3 bases, there was a span of 11 bases. This CDR3 is built from 13 residues. CDR1 is MNHEY, CDR2 SVGEGT, per germline. TCRdb passed the RT-PCR reads through MiXCR, listing each CDR3 protein once. The table has 400,000 to 550,000 distinct CDR3 sequences, over 25% seen once. The TCR comes from a man in his fifties or sixties who received an inactivated influenza vaccine. The chain is built from TRBV6-2 or TRBV6-3 and TRBJ2-1; unclear D gene. Here the sequenced sample was CD4+ T cells sorted from PBMCs, taken around 5 days after vaccination. The CDR3 spells CASRRTVYNEQFF. CDR3 DNA sequence: TGTGCCAGCCGAAGGACGGTCTACAATGAGCAGTTCTTC.